This T cell receptor (beta chain) was documented in a study of blood T cell repertoires in COVID-19. The CDR3 spans 13 residues. Germline V CDR1 and CDR2: KGHSH, LQKENI. Trimming took off 2 bases at V and 6 bases at J, with 10 bases between the two ends. Method: immunoSEQ multiplex PCR; TCRdb's copy keeps in-frame clones and lacks some. The table has 120,000 to 150,000 clones, 75% to 85% seen once; the top ten hold 7% to 10%. The chain links TRBV18 to TRBJ1-2, with D perhaps TRBD1 (5 bases). This TCR was recovered from a human donor with acute or convalescent COVID-19. The donor label of this sample is uncertain. Specimen: peripheral blood. CDR3 sequence reads: CASSPRGSDGYTF. The CDR3 DNA reads TGTGCCAGCTCACCAAGGGGTTCTGATGGCTACACCTTC.